Listed below are T cell receptor beta chains from one sample, sequenced in a study of T cells after yellow fever vaccination. TCRdb re-called the 5' RACE reads with MiXCR, one entry per CDR3 protein. The sample has roughly 190,000 distinct CDR3 sequences; roughly 11% are singletons. Sequencing was performed on CD8+ T cells sorted from PBMCs, taken 15 days after the yellow fever booster vaccination. The receptors were gathered from a man aged 18 to 29 who received the YFV17D yellow fever vaccine. CDR3s include the opening cysteine and the closing phenylalanine or tryptophan. Fields, in order: D gene, V gene, J gene, clone size, CDR3 DNA, CDR3 protein. A D gene is named only where the DNA matches it firmly. Size is omitted from some rows. Given values are once, few, many or a class for expanded clones.

D gene: NA; V gene: TRBV24-1; J gene: TRBJ2-3; clone size: few; CDR3 DNA: TGTGCCACCAGTGATTTGGAGCAGCCCACAGATACGCAGTATTTT; CDR3 protein: CATSDLEQPTDTQYF
D gene: NA; V gene: TRBV6-2/TRBV6-3; J gene: TRBJ2-2; clone size: NA; CDR3 DNA: TGTGCCAGCAGTTACCGGATCATCGGGGAGCTGTTTTTT; CDR3 protein: CASSYRIIGELFF
D gene: NA; V gene: TRBV6-6; J gene: TRBJ1-1; clone size: NA; CDR3 DNA: TGTGCCAGCGCGGACGCTATTGAAGCTTTCTTT; CDR3 protein: CASADAIEAFF
D gene: NA; V gene: TRBV27; J gene: TRBJ2-3; clone size: few; CDR3 DNA: TGTGCCAGAGACCTAGCGGATACGCAGTATTTT; CDR3 protein: CARDLADTQYF
D gene: NA; V gene: TRBV30; J gene: TRBJ2-7; clone size: few; CDR3 DNA: TGTGCCTGGAGTCCCTACGGGCTTAGCTCCTACGAGCAGTACTTC; CDR3 protein: CAWSPYGLSSYEQYF
D gene: TRBD1; V gene: TRBV20-1; J gene: TRBJ2-1; clone size: NA; CDR3 DNA: TGCAGTGCTGGAACCGGGACAGGGATTTGGGATGAGCAGTTCTTC; CDR3 protein: CSAGTGTGIWDEQFF
D gene: NA; V gene: TRBV6-6; J gene: TRBJ1-2; clone size: NA; CDR3 DNA: TGTGCCAGCAGTTACTCGAGAGGAACCGACGACTATGGCTACACCTTC; CDR3 protein: CASSYSRGTDDYGYTF
D gene: NA; V gene: TRBV6-5; J gene: TRBJ1-1; clone size: NA; CDR3 DNA: TGTGCCAGCAGTTACGGAACAGAGCTCCCGGGCACTGAAGCTTTCTTT; CDR3 protein: CASSYGTELPGTEAFF
D gene: TRBD1; V gene: TRBV6-5; J gene: TRBJ2-1; clone size: few; CDR3 DNA: TGTGCCAGCAGTTTACAACAGGGGATTGAGCAGTTCTTC; CDR3 protein: CASSLQQGIEQFF
D gene: NA; V gene: TRBV5-1; J gene: TRBJ2-4; clone size: many; CDR3 DNA: TGCGCCAGCAGCTCGTTCAACATTCAGTACTTC; CDR3 protein: CASSSFNIQYF
D gene: TRBD2; V gene: TRBV5-1; J gene: TRBJ2-3; clone size: few; CDR3 DNA: TGCGCCAGCAGCTTGGAGGGGACTAGCGGCTACACAGATACGCAGTATTTT; CDR3 protein: CASSLEGTSGYTDTQYF
D gene: NA; V gene: TRBV4-1; J gene: TRBJ2-7; clone size: many; CDR3 DNA: TGCGCCAGCAGCCAAGGAATGTTCGGGCCTAGACTCTCCGCCTACGAGCAGTACTTC; CDR3 protein: CASSQGMFGPRLSAYEQYF
D gene: TRBD2; V gene: TRBV14; J gene: TRBJ2-5; clone size: many; CDR3 DNA: TGTGCCAGCAGCCGGGTCCGGGAGGTAAAAGAGACCCAGTACTTC; CDR3 protein: CASSRVREVKETQYF